The rows below give T cell receptor beta chains drawn from one sample of a study of cytomegalovirus exposure and HLA in healthy donors. The method was immunoSEQ multiplex PCR; TCRdb's version includes in-frame clones alone and lacks a portion of them. The sample yields over 100,000 clones, roughly 76% seen once. Sequencing used PBMCs. The receptor source for this set is a woman aged 45-60 years in good health and CMV-seropositive. The CDR3 runs from the conserved cysteine through the conserved F or W. The D gene is left open where the match is weak. The listing skips clone size in some rows; elsewhere it reads once, few, many or a size class.

d_gene,j_gene,v_gene,abundance,CDR3nt,CDR3aa
TRBD1,TRBJ2-4,TRBV7-2,-,TGTGCCAGCAGCCCGCTCGGACAGGGCGGCATTCAGTACTTC,CASSPLGQGGIQYF
TRBD1,TRBJ2-6,TRBV5-4,-,TGTGCCAGCAGCCCGGGACAGGATTCCTCTGGGGCCAACGTCCTGACTTTC,CASSPGQDSSGANVLTF
-,TRBJ2-5,TRBV2,few,TGTGCCAGCAGTGAAAGCAGGGGAAAGACCCAGTACTTC,CASSESRGKTQYF
TRBD2,TRBJ2-7,TRBV5-4,-,TGTGCCAGCAGCGGTAGGACTAGCGCCCTATCCGAGCAGTACTTC,CASSGRTSALSEQYF
TRBD2,TRBJ2-1,TRBV7-7,-,TGTGCTAGCAGCGATGGACTAGCGCACAATGAGCAGTTCTTC,CASSDGLAHNEQFF
-,TRBJ2-6,TRBV18,-,TGTGCCAGCTCACCTAACATTCCTACAAGCTCTGGGGCCAACGGCCTGACTTTC,CASSPNIPTSSGANGLTF
TRBD2,TRBJ2-3,TRBV7-6,-,TGTGCCAGCAGCTCTTCGCGGGGGACCTTCACAGATACGCAGTATTTT,CASSSSRGTFTDTQYF
-,TRBJ2-3,TRBV4-3,-,TGCGCCAGCAGCCAATCGAGAGCGATTGACACAGATACGCAGTATTTT,CASSQSRAIDTDTQYF
-,TRBJ1-1,TRBV19,-,TGTGCCAGTAGTATCTGGAGGAGCCTGAACACTGAAGCTTTCTTT,CASSIWRSLNTEAFF
TRBD1,TRBJ1-5,TRBV19,few,TGTGCCAGTAGTGCCCGGACAGGGATGCGACAGCCCCAGCATTTT,CASSARTGMRQPQHF
TRBD2,TRBJ2-1,TRBV18,-,TGTGCCAGCTCACCACGGCTAGCGGGCAACAATGAGCAGTTCTTC,CASSPRLAGNNEQFF
TRBD1,TRBJ2-5,TRBV4-2,-,TGTGCCAGCAGCCAAGCAGGGGGCGAAGAGACCCAGTACTTC,CASSQAGGEETQYF
TRBD1,TRBJ1-1,TRBV7-3,-,TGTGCCAGCAGCCCGACAGGGGACCTGAACACTGAAGCTTTCTTT,CASSPTGDLNTEAFF
-,TRBJ2-6,TRBV19,-,TGTGCCAGTAGTGTCGGAGACTCTGGGGCCAACGTCCTGACTTTC,CASSVGDSGANVLTF
-,TRBJ2-3,TRBV27,-,TGTGCCAGCAGTCCACTACTCCCCCCAGATACGCAGTATTTT,CASSPLLPPDTQYF
TRBD1,TRBJ2-3,TRBV5-1,-,TGCGCCAGCAGCTTCGGACAGGGAGCCACAGATACGCAGTATTTT,CASSFGQGATDTQYF
-,TRBJ2-5,TRBV5-5,-,TGTGCCAGCAGCGCAGCACAGGGGCTCTGGGGGGAGCAGTACTTC,CASSAAQGLWGEQYF
TRBD1,TRBJ1-4,TRBV25-1,-,TGTGCCAGCAGTGAACGACAGGGATGGGAAAAACTGTTTTTT,CASSERQGWEKLFF
-,TRBJ1-5,TRBV5-6,-,TGTGCCAGCAGCTTGGGTGGGGGCGCGGGCAATCAGCCCCAGCATTTT,CASSLGGGAGNQPQHF
TRBD1,TRBJ2-6,TRBV7-3,few,TGTGCCAGCAGCCCCAGGACAGGGACTGGGGCCAACGTCCTGACTTTC,CASSPRTGTGANVLTF
-,TRBJ1-1,TRBV18,few,TGTGCCAGCTCACCTGGACAGAACACTGAAGCTTTCTTT,CASSPGQNTEAFF
TRBD2,TRBJ2-7,TRBV5-1,-,TGCGCCAGCAGCTTACTAGCGGAATCCTACGAGCAGTACTTC,CASSLLAESYEQYF
-,TRBJ2-1,TRBV11-3,-,TGTGCCAGCAGCACGGTATACAATGAGCAGTTCTTC,CASSTVYNEQFF
-,TRBJ1-2,TRBV5-1,-,TGCGCCAGCAGCCCGGAGGGCTATGTCTACACCTTC,CASSPEGYVYTF
-,TRBJ1-3,TRBV6-6,-,TGTGCCAGCAGCGTACAGAGCAGCTCTGGAAACACCATATATTTT,CASSVQSSSGNTIYF
TRBD2,TRBJ2-3,TRBV2,-,TGTGCCAGCAGTCTCCGTGGAACTAGCGGAGCGCAGTATTTT,CASSLRGTSGAQYF
TRBD1,TRBJ1-2,TRBV10-3,-,TGTGCCATCAGTGAGTCGAGCGGACAGGGTACGAATGGCTACACCTTC,CAISESSGQGTNGYTF
TRBD2,TRBJ2-7,TRBV5-4,-,TGTGCCAGCAGCCAGGGACTAGCGGGAGAATACGAGCAGTACTTC,CASSQGLAGEYEQYF
-,TRBJ2-2,TRBV18,-,TGTGCCAGCTCACCACCGAACGCCAGGGGAGACACCGGGGAGCTGTTTTTT,CASSPPNARGDTGELFF
-,TRBJ2-7,TRBV7-9,-,TGTGCCAGCAGCTCCGTGAGGCAGAGCTACGAGCAGTACTTC,CASSSVRQSYEQYF
TRBD1,TRBJ2-5,TRBV27,-,TGTGCCAGCAGACGACAGGGATGGGAGACCCAGTACTTC,CASRRQGWETQYF
TRBD2,TRBJ2-5,TRBV7-3,-,TGTGCCAGCAGCCCAATGGGGGGGCAAGAGACCCAGTACTTC,CASSPMGGQETQYF
-,TRBJ2-7,TRBV6-5,-,TGTGCCAGCAGTTACCGGACTCTGACCTACGAGCAGTACTTC,CASSYRTLTYEQYF
-,TRBJ2-1,TRBV2,-,TGTGCCAGCAGGTCTACCGGGGGAGGCAATGAGCAGTTCTTC,CASRSTGGGNEQFF
-,TRBJ1-3,TRBV13,few,TGTGCCAGCAGCTTAGGGGGCCTCTCTGGAAACACCATATATTTT,CASSLGGLSGNTIYF
-,TRBJ2-3,TRBV7-9,-,TGTGCCAGCAGCTTAGGAGTGGGCACGGATACGCAGTATTTT,CASSLGVGTDTQYF
-,TRBJ2-4,TRBV19,-,TGTGCCAGTAGTATAGATCCAACAGGGTCGGCCAAAAACATTCAGTACTTC,CASSIDPTGSAKNIQYF
TRBD1,TRBJ2-7,TRBV9,-,TGTGCCAGCAGCGGACGGGACAGCCAATTTAACGAGCAGTACTTC,CASSGRDSQFNEQYF
-,TRBJ2-1,TRBV7-3,-,TGTGCCAGCAGCTTTGAGTACAATGAGCAGTTCTTC,CASSFEYNEQFF
TRBD1,TRBJ2-1,TRBV10-3,-,TGTGCCATCAGTGTAACAGGGGACGATGAGCAGTTCTTC,CAISVTGDDEQFF
TRBD1,TRBJ1-2,TRBV6-5,-,TGTGCCCCGGACAGGAACAGGAGTTTCTATGGCTACACCTTC,CAPDRNRSFYGYTF
-,TRBJ2-7,TRBV6-5,-,-,CASSSSTARAYEQYF
-,TRBJ1-3,TRBV7-6,-,TGTGCCAGCAGCTTAGCCCCGGCGGCCGGAAACACCATATATTTT,CASSLAPAAGNTIYF
-,TRBJ2-7,TRBV6-1,-,TGTGCCAGCAGTGGGGGCAGGGTTAACGAGCAGTACTTC,CASSGGRVNEQYF